This T cell receptor beta chain was identified during a study of CD8+CD57+ T cells in acquired aplastic anemia. Study summary: On average, sorted CD4+ and CD8+ cells gave about 2.9 ug of DNA.

This clonotype was recorded many times. Its antigen is not known. Genomic DNA served as template for TCR beta VDJ and CDR3 profiling. One entry per CDR3 protein results from TCRdb running MiXCR on the reads. Among roughly 260,000 distinct CDR3 sequences listed, approximately 45% were seen once. The germline V gene encodes CDR1 DFQATT and CDR2 SNEGSKA (reference sequence). Trimming removed 6 bases at V and 0 bases at J, with 17 bases between. CDR3 length equals 15 residues. Study findings and constraints: The number of CD8+ CDR3 sequences shared by patients and controls was twenty-nine.

The authors sequenced patients whose flow cytometry had shown CD8+CD57+ cell expansion. Patients had received no therapy at the time of blood sampling. The sample comprised sorted CD4+, CD8+, or CD8+CD57+ T cells (not recorded which) from PBMCs. This chain links TRBV20-1 with TRBJ1-1; D gene uncertain. The clonotype originates from a human donor with aplastic anemia. In DNA form, the CDR3 reads TGCAGTGCGCCGCTCGGTAGAGGCATGAACACTGAAGCTTTCTTT. Encoded protein: CSAPLGRGMNTEAFF.